One and the same sample provided the 16 T cell receptor beta chains below, sequenced in a study of cytomegalovirus exposure and HLA in healthy donors (dated by TCRdb to about 2017). The library was generated by the immunoSEQ multiplex PCR assay. For the multiplex PCR, a mixture combining 60 forward primers for TCR Vbeta segments and 13 reverse primers for TCR Jbeta segments was used. TCRdb took this table from immuneACCESS and kept in-frame rearrangements with V and J called. Such tables lack part of the clones; where checked against another copy, unresolved V genes explain under half of the gap, and the rest is unexplained. The sample table holds 150,000 to 200,000 clones, of which about 80% were seen once. Together, the top ten hold approximately 2.1% of the sample. The specimen was PBMCs. The source of these receptors is a woman between 25 and 40 years old in good health and CMV-seronegative.

The chain joins TRBV27 to TRBJ1-1; TRBD1 agrees at 12 bases. With V trimmed by 1 base and J by 0 bases, 6 bases remained unmatched. The V gene's germline CDR1 is MNHEY and CDR2 SMNVEV (reference sequence). The CDR3 totals 18 residues. DNA for the CDR3: TGTGCCAGCAGTTTATGGGGCGGGACAGGGGGCATGAACACTGAAGCTTTCTTT. Amino acid sequence: CASSLWGGTGGMNTEAFF.

The chain uses TRBV4-2 and TRBJ2-3, with a weak D call TRBD1 (5 bases). V lost 4 bases, J lost 1 base, and 12 bases lay in between. CDR1 is LGHNA and CDR2 is YNFKEQ in the germline V gene. The CDR3 length is 15 residues. CDR3 amino acids: CASSLAGSGTDTQYF. DNA of the CDR3: TGTGCCAGCAGCCTGGCAGGGTCCGGCACAGATACGCAGTATTTT.

V and J are TRBV7-9 and TRBJ2-3; D remains ambiguous. The CDR3 spans 13 residues. The V end was cut by 5 bases, the J end by 4 bases, with 10 bases between. The germline CDR1 and CDR2 sequences are SEHNR and FQNEAQ (reference sequence). DNA for the CDR3: TGTGCCAGCAGCCCCAGGAAGGCAGATACGCAGTATTTT. Its protein is CASSPRKADTQYF.

The V call is TRBV7-8, the J call TRBJ1-1; D is perhaps TRBD1 (5 bases). The CDR3 has 13 amino acids. Germline CDR1 and CDR2: SGHVS and FQNEAQ. Trimming removed 2 bases at V and 6 bases at J, with 10 bases between. The CDR3 coding sequence is TGTGCCAGCAGCTTATCTGGGGACTCTGAAGCTTTCTTT. Amino acid sequence: CASSLSGDSEAFF. The variable domain in full, with the rest retrieved from reference TRBV7-8 and TRBJ1-1, is GAGVSQSPRYKVAKRGQDVALRCDPISGHVSLFWYQQALGQGPEFLTYFQNEAQLDKSGLPSDRFFAERPEGSVSTLKIQRTQQEDSAVYLCASSLSGDSEAFFGQGTRLTVV.

The chain joins TRBV6-1 to TRBJ2-7, with 7 bases fitting TRBD1. The trim removed 3 bases at V and 3 bases at J, leaving 5 bases unmatched. CDR3 length: 14 residues. Germline CDR1 reads MNHNS; CDR2 reads SASEGT. CDR3 loop: CASSEGTAIYEQYF. DNA for the CDR3: TGTGCCAGCAGTGAGGGGACAGCTATCTACGAGCAGTACTTC.

The chain recombines TRBV7-2 with TRBJ1-1, with D hard to call. Per germline, CDR1 SGHTA and CDR2 FQGNSA. The CDR3 consists of 15 residues. With 2 bases removed from V and 4 bases from J, the gap between germline ends came to 14 bases. The CDR3, as DNA: TGTGCCAGCAGCTTATCCGGAGCCAAAGGCACTGAAGCTTTCTTT. Protein sequence: CASSLSGAKGTEAFF.

V is TRBV27 and J is TRBJ2-7, with D tentatively TRBD1 (5 bases). V lost 5 bases and J lost 1, with 18 bases in between. This CDR3 spans 16 amino acids. CDR1 MNHEY and CDR2 SMNVEV come from the germline V gene (reference sequence). Here the CDR3 reads CASSPTSTGLSYEQYF. The DNA of the CDR3 is TGTGCCAGCAGTCCCACCTCCACAGGCCTTTCCTACGAGCAGTACTTC.

V gene TRBV7-9 combines with J gene TRBJ1-1, with 9 bases aligning to TRBD1. Germline V gene lookup returns CDR1 SEHNR and CDR2 FQNEAQ (reference sequence). The ends lost 1 base at V and 4 bases at J; junction bases unmatched: 4. The CDR3 is 15 residues long. The CDR3: CASSLGDRDGTEAFF. CDR3 bases: TGTGCCAGCAGCTTAGGGGACAGGGACGGCACTGAAGCTTTCTTT.

V is TRBV6-5 and J is TRBJ2-2, with D possibly being TRBD1 (6 bases). This CDR3 contains 14 residues. Germline CDR1 is MNHEY and CDR2 is SVGAGI. V lost 1 base to trimming and J lost 5 bases, with 8 bases between them. In nucleotides, the CDR3 is TGTGCCAGCAGTTACTTGGACAGAACCGGGGAGCTGTTTTTT. Protein product: CASSYLDRTGELFF.

The gene calls are TRBV7-2 and TRBJ1-2, with 12 bases fitting TRBD1. V shed 4 bases and J 4 bases; nucleotides not matched to a gene: 7. This CDR3 has 16 residues. The germline V gene has CDR1 SGHTA and CDR2 FQGNSA. The CDR3 spells CASSSAGTGGRYGYTF. The CDR3 DNA reads TGTGCCAGCAGCTCAGCCGGGACAGGGGGCCGCTATGGCTACACCTTC.

V gene TRBV29-1 combines with J gene TRBJ2-1, with TRBD1 matching 8 bases. The CDR3 is made up of 13 amino acids. V shed 6 bases and J 7 bases; nucleotides not matched to a gene: 8. CDR1 is SQVTM, CDR2 ANQGSEA, per germline. CDR3 sequence reads: CSVDRDSLNEQFF. The CDR3 DNA is TGCAGCGTGGACAGGGACTCCTTGAATGAGCAGTTCTTC.

J is TRBJ2-7 and V is TRBV4-3, with D possibly TRBD1 on 7 matching bases. The germline CDR1 and CDR2 sequences are LGHNA and YSLEER. Trimming pared 4 bases from V and 0 bases from J, leaving 16 bases between. This CDR3 has 16 amino acids. The CDR3 here is CASSPGGGTDSYEQYF. CDR3 in DNA: TGCGCCAGCAGCCCAGGTGGGGGGACAGACTCCTACGAGCAGTACTTC.

This sequence joins TRBV5-4 and TRBJ2-3; D is perhaps TRBD2 (6 bases). This CDR3 has 15 residues. CDR1 is SGHNT, CDR2 YYREEE, per germline (reference sequence). V lost 4 bases and J lost 1, with 13 bases in between. CDR3 sequence (DNA): TGTGCCAGCAGCATTCCCGGGACTCGCACAGATACGCAGTATTTT. As protein: CASSIPGTRTDTQYF.

This clone has just a few counts. The chain links TRBV4-2 to TRBJ2-3; TRBD2 matches 12 bases. Germline assignment: CDR1 LGHNA and CDR2 YNFKEQ. There are 19 residues in the CDR3. Unmatched junction bases numbered 9, after V lost 1 base and J lost 1 base. The CDR3 DNA reads TGTGCCAGCAGCCAAGGTTCCCTAGCGGGGGGGCCAGGCACAGATACGCAGTATTTT. This encodes CASSQGSLAGGPGTDTQYF.

CDR3 protein: CASSCIAGDCYEQYF. CDR3 DNA sequence: TGTGCCAGCAGCTGCATAGCGGGGGATTGCTACGAGCAGTACTTC. J is TRBJ2-7 and V is TRBV7-2; 9 bases align to TRBD2. V trimming: 4 bases; J trimming: 3 bases; junction bases outside the gene matches: 7. Germline V lookup: CDR1 SGHTA, CDR2 FQGNSA. CDR3 length equals 15 residues.

Comment on this clone: Other nucleotide sequences from this sample produce the same CDR3. The chain joins TRBV6-5 to TRBJ1-3; no clear D. CDR1 and CDR2 (germline): MNHEY, SVGAGI. CDR3 length equals 15 residues. V dropped 0 bases and J dropped 0 bases, with 6 bases sitting between them. CDR3 nucleotide sequence: TGTGCCAGCAGTTACTCGGTCAGCTCTGGAAACACCATATATTTT. Translating gives CASSYSVSSGNTIYF.